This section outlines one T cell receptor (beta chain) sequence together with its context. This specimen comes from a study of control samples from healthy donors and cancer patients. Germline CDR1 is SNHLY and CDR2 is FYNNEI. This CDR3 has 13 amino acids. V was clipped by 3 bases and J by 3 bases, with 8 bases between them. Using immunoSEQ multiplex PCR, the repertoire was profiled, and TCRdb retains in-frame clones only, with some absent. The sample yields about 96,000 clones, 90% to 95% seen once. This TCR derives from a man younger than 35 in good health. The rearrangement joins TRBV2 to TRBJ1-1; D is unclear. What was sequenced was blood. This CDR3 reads CASSDTSHTEAFF. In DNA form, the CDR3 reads TGTGCCAGCAGTGACACAAGCCACACTGAAGCTTTCTTT.